This TCR beta chain was sequenced during a study of T cell responses to AZD1222 COVID-19 vaccine. Germline assignment: CDR1 MNHNS and CDR2 SASEGT. V lost 0 bases and J 0 bases, leaving 9 bases between the germline ends. The CDR3 is made up of 16 amino acids. Generated by immunoSEQ multiplex PCR, the TCRdb table keeps only in-frame clones and is missing some. This table has more than 95,000 clones, around 92% appearing once. This specimen was peripheral blood, taken on day 0 of AZD1222 vaccination. The rearrangement uses TRBV6-1 and TRBJ1-3; D gene uncertain. The origin of this receptor is an adult in good health. The CDR3 coding sequence is TGTGCCAGCAGTGAAGCAAACACGGGCTCTGGAAACACCATATATTTT. This sequence encodes CASSEANTGSGNTIYF.